A single sample is the source of the 31 T cell receptor beta chains below, sequenced in a study of T cells after yellow fever vaccination. Each CDR3 protein gets one entry after TCRdb re-called the 5' RACE reads with MiXCR. The sample records 300,000 to 400,000 distinct CDR3 sequences, under 15% being singletons. The sequenced sample was CD4+ T cells sorted from PBMCs, obtained 15 days after the yellow fever booster vaccination. The receptors were gathered from a man between 18 and 35 years old who received the YFV17D yellow fever vaccine.

This clonotype has a handful of counts. The chain combines TRBV5-1 with TRBJ2-1; no reliable D call. The V end lost 2 bases, the J end lost 8 bases, and 11 bases lay between the germline ends. CDR1 SGHRS and CDR2 YFSETQ come from the germline V gene. This CDR3 contains 13 residues. DNA of the CDR3: TGCGCCAGCAGCTTAGGGCAGATCGATGAGCAGTTCTTC. Translation: CASSLGQIDEQFF.

The genes are TRBV12-3 or TRBV12-4 and TRBJ1-4, with TRBD1 identical over 9 bases. Unmatched junction bases numbered 12, after V lost 6 bases and J lost 7 bases. The CDR3 has 16 residues. CDR3 DNA sequence: TGTGCCAGCAGACCGCGGTCGACAGGGGGTTTTGAAAAACTGTTTTTT. It yields the protein CASRPRSTGGFEKLFF.

This clonotype has a count of ten or more. The CDR3 DNA sequence: TGTGCCAGCAGCTTAGAATCTATGGCCCAGTACTTC. Translated, it gives CASSLESMAQYF. This chain links TRBV7-2 with TRBJ2-5; D not resolved. Germline V gene sequence: CDR1 SGHTA, CDR2 FQGNSA. The germline V and J ends were trimmed by 1 base and 9 bases, with 9 bases remaining between them. The CDR3 extends over 12 amino acids.

There are many counts of this clonotype. This chain uses TRBV4-2 with TRBJ2-7; the D gene is possibly TRBD2 (5 bases). Germline lookup yields CDR1 LGHNA and CDR2 YNFKEQ. This CDR3 region has 15 residues. Trimming pared 1 base from V and 1 base from J, leaving 11 bases between. The CDR3 spells CASSQGSGDSYEQYF. CDR3 in DNA: TGTGCCAGCAGCCAAGGCAGCGGTGATTCCTACGAGCAGTACTTC.

The sample holds a few counts of this clonotype. Sequence at one end of the junction differs from germline and may be a read error. V and J are TRBV2 and TRBJ2-5; no firm D call. Germline values: CDR1 SNHLY, CDR2 FYNNEI. The CDR3 loop spans 13 amino acids. CDR3 residues: CASSGVTQGTQYF. The CDR3 bases are TGTGCCAGCAGTGGGGTCACCCAAGGGACCCAGTACTTC.

This clonotype has only a few counts. The chain has TRBV29-1 and TRBJ2-7; D is ambiguous. Per germline, CDR1 SQVTM and CDR2 ANQGSEA. The CDR3 consists of 13 residues. Trimming stripped 4 bases from V and 1 base from J, with 11 bases between. The CDR3 nucleotides are TGCAGCGTTGCGGTGACTTTATCCTACGAGCAGTACTTC. Its translation: CSVAVTLSYEQYF.

This clonotype was recorded a few times. V is TRBV7-2 and J is TRBJ1-1; no clear D. Germline CDR1 and CDR2: SGHTA and FQGNSA. The CDR3 covers 17 residues. Trimming left V 0 bases short and J 4 bases short, with 18 bases between. The CDR3 bases are TGTGCCAGCAGCTTAGCGTTTACGCCGAGTCGAGTCACTGAAGCTTTCTTT. Its translation: CASSLAFTPSRVTEAFF.

This clonotype was found many times. The chain is built from TRBV5-1 and TRBJ2-3; a weak D match, TRBD2 (7 bases). With 7 bases removed from V and 1 base from J, the gap between germline ends came to 10 bases. The germline gives CDR1 SGHRS, CDR2 YFSETQ. The CDR3 extends over 13 amino acids. This chain's CDR3 is CASGGGGTDTQYF. The CDR3 DNA sequence: TGCGCCAGCGGGGGGGGCGGCACAGATACGCAGTATTTT.

This clonotype was detected only a few times. V usage is TRBV6-1 and J usage is TRBJ1-6, with unresolved D. V gave up 5 bases and J gave up 8 bases, with 13 bases separating them. Germline V gene data show CDR1 as MNHNS and CDR2 as SASEGT. The CDR3 covers 14 residues. The CDR3: CASSITLADSPLHF. Here the CDR3 DNA reads TGTGCCAGCAGTATAACGCTTGCTGATTCACCCCTCCACTTT.

The V call is TRBV24-1, the J call TRBJ2-3; 7 bases map to TRBD1. This CDR3 spans 14 amino acids. CDR1 and CDR2 from the germline V gene are KGHDR and SFDVKD. V dropped 3 bases and J dropped 5; count of bases not matched to a gene: 4. The CDR3, as DNA: TGTGCCACCAGTGATCCTCGGACAGGAGATACGCAGTATTTT. As protein: CATSDPRTGDTQYF.

In this sample, this clonotype turned up a few times. The CDR3 here is CASSLAGGTYEQYV. The CDR3 coding sequence is TGTGCCAGCAGCTTAGCGGGGGGAACCTACGAGCAGTACGTC. The chain carries TRBV7-6 and TRBJ2-7; maybe TRBD2 (6 bases). CDR3 size: 14 residues. Germline-derived CDR1 and CDR2 are SGHVS and FNYEAQ. Trimming removed 0 bases at V and 2 bases at J, with 8 bases between.

This clonotype was counted a few times. This chain joins TRBV12-3 or TRBV12-4 and TRBJ1-3, with D possibly TRBD1 on 6 matching bases. The CDR3 is 14 residues long. Between the trimmed V and J ends, which lost 5 bases and 4 bases, there was a span of 12 bases. In DNA, the CDR3 is TGTGCCAGCAGTCCTGGGACACGGGGAAACACCATATATTTT. Translation: CASSPGTRGNTIYF.

This chain uses TRBV5-1 with TRBJ1-6, with D perhaps TRBD1 (5 bases). Germline-derived CDR1 and CDR2 are SGHRS and YFSETQ. This CDR3 has 16 amino acids. V lost 4 bases and J 7 bases, leaving 18 bases between the germline ends. DNA for the CDR3: TGCGCCAGCAGCCCTGACAGAGGCGGTGGAAATTCACCCCTCCACTTT. It is translated as CASSPDRGGGNSPLHF. The whole variable domain, filled in from reference TRBV5-1 and TRBJ1-6, reads KAGVTQTPRYLIKTRGQQVTLSCSPISGHRSVSWYQQTPGQGLQFLFEYFSETQRNKGNFPGRFSGRQFSNSRSEMNVSTLELGDSALYLCASSPDRGGGNSPLHFGNGTRLTVT.

The rearrangement uses TRBV9 and TRBJ2-3; D might be TRBD2 (7 bases). CDR1 is SGDLS and CDR2 is YYNGEE in the germline V gene. V lost 4 bases, J lost 2 bases, and 11 bases lay in between. CDR3 length: 14 residues. CDR3 sequence: CASSPRGLTDTQYF. The DNA of the CDR3 is TGTGCCAGCAGCCCGCGGGGGCTCACAGATACGCAGTATTTT.

The gene calls are TRBV7-8 and TRBJ1-2; D perhaps matches TRBD1 (6 bases). The CDR3 is 16 residues long. Germline V gives CDR1 SGHVS, CDR2 FQNEAQ. Trimming pared 5 bases from V and 6 bases from J, leaving 22 bases between. The CDR3 here is CASSRRGSADGNGYTF. CDR3 DNA sequence: TGTGCCAGCAGCAGGAGGGGGTCGGCCGACGGTAATGGCTACACCTTC. Looking up the rest from reference TRBV7-8 and TRBJ1-2 gives the full variable domain: GAGVSQSPRYKVAKRGQDVALRCDPISGHVSLFWYQQALGQGPEFLTYFQNEAQLDKSGLPSDRFFAERPEGSVSTLKIQRTQQEDSAVYLCASSRRGSADGNGYTFGSGTRLTVV.

This clonotype was observed many times. The chain employs TRBV7-9 and TRBJ1-1, with D possibly matching TRBD1 (5 bases). Germline V gene sequence: CDR1 SEHNR, CDR2 FQNEAQ (reference sequence). With 5 bases removed from V and 1 base from J, the gap between germline ends came to 8 bases. The length of the CDR3 is 13 residues. CDR3 residues: CASSAQGNTEAFF. CDR3 coding DNA: TGTGCCAGCAGCGCTCAGGGGAACACTGAAGCTTTCTTT.

This clonotype came up many times. The CDR3 DNA reads as TGTGCCAGCACCCTAGCGGGGGTAGGAGGCGGGACCCAGTACTTC. Protein product: CASTLAGVGGGTQYF. The chain recombines TRBV12-3 or TRBV12-4 with TRBJ2-5; 10 nucleotides agree with TRBD2. CDR3 size: 15 residues. Trimming took 7 bases from V and 7 from J; bases not matched to a gene: 12.

The table lists this clonotype with a few counts. This chain joins TRBV2 and TRBJ1-1, with D unclear. Germline CDR1 reads SNHLY; CDR2 reads FYNNEI. CDR3 length: 13 residues. Between the trimmed V and J ends, which lost 3 bases and 1 base, there was a span of 6 bases. The CDR3 nucleotides read TGTGCCAGCAGTGAGTCCTGGAACACTGAAGCTTTCTTT. As protein: CASSESWNTEAFF.

The J gene is TRBJ2-3, the V gene TRBV20-1, with 11 nucleotides matching TRBD2. CDR1 and CDR2 from the germline V gene are DFQATT and SNEGSKA (reference sequence). The ends lost 2 bases at V and 0 bases at J; junction bases unmatched: 4. This CDR3 spans 16 amino acids. This CDR3 reads CSARLIAGGSTDTQYF. As DNA, the CDR3 is TGCAGTGCTAGATTGATAGCGGGGGGGAGCACAGATACGCAGTATTTT.

V is TRBV6-5 and J is TRBJ2-3; D gene uncertain. The V end lost 5 bases, the J end lost 7 bases, and 10 bases lay between the germline ends. CDR1 and CDR2 from the germline V gene are MNHEY and SVGAGI. The CDR3 loop spans 12 amino acids. In nucleotides, the CDR3 is TGTGCCAGCAGTCCACGTACAAATACGCAGTATTTT. Amino acid sequence: CASSPRTNTQYF.

This clonotype was found a few times. The chain recombines TRBV2 with TRBJ2-1, with 8 bases aligning to TRBD2. Looked up from germline, CDR1 is SNHLY and CDR2 is FYNNEI. Trimming cost V 6 bases and J 6 bases; bases outside gene matches: 7. The CDR3 sequence is 14 residues long. The CDR3 DNA reads TGTGCCAGCAGAGCCGGGGGGGCCGGCAATGAGCAGTTCTTC. Translating it yields CASRAGGAGNEQFF.

This chain connects TRBV5-3 to TRBJ2-1, with a weak D call TRBD1 (6 bases). TRBV5-3 is labeled an ORF, and its function is uncertain. V lost 1 base and J lost 7, with 21 bases in between. The CDR3 consists of 17 residues. The CDR3 DNA reads as TGTGCCAGAAGCTTGAATTTTCGGGACAAGTCAGAAAATGAGCAGTTCTTC. Translated: CARSLNFRDKSENEQFF.

This chain connects TRBV5-1 to TRBJ2-1; perhaps TRBD1 as D (7 bases). This CDR3 comprises 15 residues. Germline CDR1 is SGHRS and CDR2 is YFSETQ. V was shortened by 0 bases and J by 6 bases, with 13 bases between the two germline ends. CDR3 nucleotides: TGCGCCAGCAGCTTGGCTCCAGGGGGGCTCAATGAGCAGTTCTTC. It translates to CASSLAPGGLNEQFF.

This clonotype was picked up a small number of times. The J gene is TRBJ2-3, the V gene TRBV27; 8 nucleotides agree with TRBD2. V shed 4 bases, J shed 0 bases, and the junction held 3 bases outside the gene matches. From germline, CDR1 is MNHEY and CDR2 SMNVEV (reference sequence). This CDR3 has 15 amino acids. Written as DNA, the CDR3 is TGTGCCAGCAGTTCGGGGGGGACTAGCACAGATACGCAGTATTTT. It codes for CASSSGGTSTDTQYF.

This clonotype showed up just a few times. The chain employs TRBV7-8 and TRBJ2-7; unclear D gene. There are 13 residues in the CDR3. V was cut by 2 bases and J by 2 bases, with 7 bases left in between. Germline V lookup: CDR1 SGHVS, CDR2 FQNEAQ. For the CDR3, the DNA is TGTGCCAGCAGCTTAACTGGAACCTACGAGCAGTACTTC. Its translation: CASSLTGTYEQYF.

The rearrangement joins TRBV7-8 to TRBJ2-7; D is unclear. CDR1 and CDR2 from the germline V gene are SGHVS and FQNEAQ. The CDR3 extends over 15 amino acids. Trimming left V 5 bases short and J 2 bases short, with 16 bases between. The DNA of the CDR3 is TGTGCCAGCAGCCTCACCGTTTTGGGTCCCTACGAGCAGTACTTC. It translates to CASSLTVLGPYEQYF.

This clonotype occurred many times. The rearrangement joins TRBV5-1 to TRBJ2-5, with D unresolved. The V gene lost 5 bases and the J gene lost 1 base, with 12 bases spanning the gap. Germline CDR1 SGHRS, CDR2 YFSETQ. This CDR3 comprises 14 residues. Here the CDR3 DNA reads TGCGCCAGCAGGCTGGGCCCGGCCCAAGAGACCCAGTACTTC. This translates into CASRLGPAQETQYF.

The V gene is TRBV18, the J gene TRBJ2-3; weak D call: TRBD1 (5 bases). V shed 0 bases and J shed 4 bases, with 8 bases lying between them. Germline V gene sequence: CDR1 KGHSH, CDR2 LQKENI. This CDR3 is built from 14 residues. The CDR3 nucleotides are TGTGCCAGCTCACCACCGGCCAGGGCAGATACGCAGTATTTT. Protein product: CASSPPARADTQYF.

This clonotype appeared a few times. The chain links TRBV19 to TRBJ1-3, with D uncertain. Trimming removed 2 bases from V and 0 bases from J, with 14 bases in between. This CDR3 contains 17 residues. The V gene's germline CDR1 is LNHDA and CDR2 SQIVND (reference sequence). The CDR3 sequence: CASSIPGDGTSGNTIYF. The CDR3 DNA reads TGTGCCAGTAGTATACCCGGCGACGGAACCTCTGGAAACACCATATATTTT.

This clonotype has only a few counts. CDR3 loop: CASSPVAGEFNEQFF. The CDR3 DNA reads as TGTGCCAGCAGCCCCGTAGCGGGGGAGTTCAATGAGCAGTTCTTC. The chain combines TRBV7-9 with TRBJ2-1; 9 bases match TRBD2. Per the germline V gene, CDR1 is SEHNR and CDR2 is FQNEAQ (reference sequence). CDR3 size: 15 residues. After removal of 5 bases from V and 6 bases from J, the junction contained 8 bases not matched to a gene.

This clonotype has just a few counts. CDR3 nucleotides: TGTGCCAGCAGCCAGGGTGGACAGGGCGAGCAGTACGTC. This codes for CASSQGGQGEQYV. The V and J genes are TRBV14 and TRBJ2-7, with 8 bases fitting TRBD1. Per the germline V gene, CDR1 is SGHDN and CDR2 is FVKESK. The CDR3 covers 13 residues. Trimming at V came to 3 bases and at J to 6 bases, leaving 4 bases not matched to a gene.